This entry concerns a single T cell receptor beta chain. At the DNA level, this CDR3 is encoded by other sequences in the same sample as well. CDR1 and CDR2 (germline): SGHRS, YFSETQ. V gave up 4 bases and J gave up 0 bases; unmatched junction bases: 6. The length of the CDR3 is 15 residues. In the study's own analysis: Reference gene primer amplification gave nucleated cell count estimates. Profiling relied on immunoSEQ multiplex PCR, and the TCRdb table lists in-frame clones only, not all of them. The V and J calls and clone size were taken over from that table, and D and trimming were inferred from the DNA. Among 300,000 to 400,000 clones listed, around 87% were seen once. The data were taken from a study of blood T cell repertoires in COVID-19. About the study: Whether acute or convalescent, the COVID-19 samples came from the United States, Italy and Spain. From T cells, B-cell-depleted T cells, or PBMCs came the material, which was cDNA or gDNA.

The sequence was obtained from a man aged 45-65 years with active or convalescent COVID-19. The V call is TRBV5-1, the J call TRBJ2-7, with 8 bases lining up with TRBD1. The sequenced sample consisted of peripheral blood. CDR3 coding DNA: TGCGCCAGCAGCCTGGGACAGGATTCCTCCTACGAGCAGTACTTC. Residues: CASSLGQDSSYEQYF.